The rows below give T cell receptor beta chains drawn from one sample of a study of T-cell memory formation after mild COVID-19. From the 5' RACE reads, TCRdb called clonotypes with MiXCR, one entry per CDR3 protein. The table has 100,000 to 150,000 distinct CDR3 sequences, about 6% seen once. The material sequenced was PBMCs or a T cell subset sorted from them (not recorded which). All receptors derive from an adult woman who had mild COVID-19 (a few samples of this study predate the infection). Cell type and time point are not known. CDR3s include the opening cysteine and the closing phenylalanine or tryptophan. D genes are given only for firm matches. Size is stated for part of the rows, as once, few or many counts, or as a class when the clone is expanded.

>.|.|TRBJ1-2|TRBV12-3/TRBV12-4
CASSLEGPSHGYTF
TGTGCCAGCAGTTTAGAGGGCCCCAGCCATGGCTACACCTTC
>many|.|TRBJ1-1|TRBV5-4
CASSLVAENTEAFF
TGTGCCAGCAGCTTGGTGGCAGAGAACACTGAAGCTTTCTTT
>many|.|TRBJ2-1|TRBV12-3/TRBV12-4
CASSLGGGPQYEQFF
TGTGCCAGCAGTTTAGGCGGGGGCCCACAGTATGAGCAGTTCTTC
>few|.|TRBJ2-3|TRBV24-1
CATSDPRTRGDTQYF
TGTGCCACCAGTGACCCTCGGACCCGCGGAGATACGCAGTATTTT
>.|.|TRBJ1-1|TRBV27
CASSPRGVLSEAFF
TGTGCCAGCAGTCCGAGGGGCGTTCTGTCTGAAGCTTTCTTT
>many|.|TRBJ1-6|TRBV4-3
CASSQVGTGSGNSPLHF
TGCGCCAGCAGCCAAGTAGGCACCGGGAGCGGTAATTCACCCCTCCACTTT
>few|.|TRBJ2-2|TRBV3-1
CASSQDGTNTGELFF
TGTGCCAGCAGCCAAGATGGGACGAACACCGGGGAGCTGTTTTTT
>.|.|TRBJ1-6|TRBV12-3/TRBV12-4
CASSTGTNSPLHF
TGTGCCAGCAGCACAGGGACAAATTCACCCCTCCACTTT
>.|.|TRBJ1-4|TRBV6-5
CASSLSRQSHEKLFF
TGTGCCAGCAGCCTTTCTCGGCAATCACATGAAAAACTGTTTTTT
>few|.|TRBJ1-3|TRBV24-1
CATSVGPGPGPSGNTIYF
TGTGCCACCAGTGTAGGGCCAGGGCCCGGCCCTTCTGGAAACACCATATATTTT
>many|.|TRBJ2-1|TRBV30
CAWSKGGSYNEQFF
TGTGCCTGGAGTAAAGGGGGCTCCTACAATGAGCAGTTCTTC
>.|.|TRBJ2-3|TRBV18
CASSPPSSDTQYF
TGTGCCAGCTCACCACCATCATCAGATACGCAGTATTTT
>.|TRBD2|TRBJ2-1|TRBV11-2
CASSLGLAGEQFF
TGTGCCAGCAGCTTGGGACTAGCGGGAGAGCAGTTCTTC
>many|TRBD1|TRBJ2-7|TRBV4-2
CASSREPQGAGEQYF
TGTGCCAGCAGCCGAGAACCACAGGGGGCGGGTGAGCAGTACTTC
>.|TRBD1|TRBJ1-2|TRBV7-2
CASSRRQGEDSGYTF
TGTGCCAGCAGCAGGCGACAGGGTGAAGACTCTGGCTACACCTTC
>many|.|TRBJ2-7|TRBV5-1
CASSYSTYEQYF
TGCGCCAGCAGCTACTCGACCTACGAGCAGTACTTC
>few|.|TRBJ2-7|TRBV29-1
CSVTWGSDYEQYF
TGCAGCGTGACCTGGGGGAGCGACTACGAGCAGTACTTC
>many|.|TRBJ1-6|TRBV7-2
CASSLEGGNSPLHF
TGTGCCAGCAGCTTAGAGGGGGGCAATTCACCCCTCCACTTT
>many|TRBD2|TRBJ2-3|TRBV20-1
CSAQSSGGPDTQYF
TGCAGTGCCCAGTCTAGCGGGGGGCCAGATACGCAGTATTTT
>few|.|TRBJ2-1|TRBV5-1
CASSLEQVRNEQFF
TGCGCCAGCAGCTTGGAACAGGTGAGGAATGAGCAGTTCTTC
>.|TRBD1|TRBJ2-7|TRBV6-5
CASRTAPHRGSYEQYF
TGTGCCAGCAGAACCGCCCCACACAGGGGCTCCTACGAGCAGTACTTC
>.|.|TRBJ1-6|TRBV7-2
CASSLFDSPTVDSPLHF
TGTGCCAGCAGCTTATTTGATTCCCCTACCGTCGATTCACCCCTCCACTTT
>.|.|TRBJ1-1|TRBV20-1
CSADRNTEAFF
TGCAGTGCCGACAGGAACACTGAAGCTTTCTTT
>.|.|TRBJ2-3|TRBV5-1
CASSDDRPDTQYF
TGCGCCAGCAGCGACGACAGACCAGATACGCAGTATTTT
>few|TRBD1|TRBJ1-5|TRBV20-1
CSASQGGGWQPQHF
TGCAGTGCTAGTCAAGGGGGCGGTTGGCAGCCCCAGCATTTT
>few|.|TRBJ1-1|TRBV20-1
CSARDLHTGRAFF
TGCAGTGCTAGAGATCTGCATACAGGCAGGGCTTTCTTT
>many|.|TRBJ2-5|TRBV5-1
CASSSGTMQETQYF
TGCGCCAGCAGCTCCGGGACAATGCAAGAGACCCAGTACTTC
>many|TRBD2|TRBJ2-5|TRBV7-9
CASSPAPLAGGRETQYF
TGTGCCAGCAGCCCCGCCCCTCTAGCGGGAGGCCGGGAGACCCAGTACTTC
>few|.|TRBJ1-2|TRBV4-2
CASSPEGQNNYGYTF
TGTGCCAGCAGCCCAGAAGGACAGAACAACTATGGCTACACCTTC
>many|.|TRBJ2-7|TRBV30
CAWRLGDRDIYEQYF
TGTGCCTGGAGACTGGGGGACCGCGATATCTACGAGCAGTACTTC
>few|TRBD1|TRBJ1-2|TRBV28
CASSVDRRSLYGYTF
TGTGCCAGCAGTGTGGACAGGAGATCTCTCTATGGCTACACCTTC
>many|TRBD1|TRBJ1-6|TRBV20-1
CSARVGTGGRSYNSPLHF
TGCAGTGCTAGAGTTGGGACAGGGGGCAGGTCCTATAATTCACCCCTCCACTTT
>few|.|TRBJ2-7|TRBV5-4
CASSSYRGGTYEQYF
TGTGCCAGCAGCTCCTACAGGGGGGGAACCTACGAGCAGTACTTC
>few|.|TRBJ2-1|TRBV14
CASSQNPVDEQFF
TGTGCCAGCAGCCAAAACCCGGTGGATGAGCAGTTCTTC
>many|.|TRBJ2-7|TRBV5-1
CASSSGTPYEQYF
TGCGCCAGCAGCTCCGGGACACCCTACGAGCAGTACTTC
>few|.|TRBJ1-4|TRBV7-8
CASSQHRSNEKLFF
TGTGCCAGCAGCCAACACAGGAGTAATGAAAAACTGTTTTTT
>many|TRBD2|TRBJ2-1|TRBV6-5
CATGLAGGPGYNEQFF
TGTGCCACCGGACTAGCGGGGGGCCCCGGCTACAATGAGCAGTTCTTC
>.|TRBD2|TRBJ2-7|TRBV4-1
CASSLWPRVGLAEAGEQYF
TGCGCCAGCAGCCTTTGGCCGCGGGTCGGACTAGCGGAAGCGGGGGAGCAGTACTTC
>.|TRBD2|TRBJ2-3|TRBV12-3/TRBV12-4
CANSPTSVIDTQYF
TGTGCCAACAGCCCTACTAGCGTGATAGATACGCAGTATTTT